This T cell receptor (beta chain) was captured by sequencing in a study of T-cell reconstitution after alpha-beta-depleted transplantation in children. The CDR3 sequence is 14 residues long. Germline V gives CDR1 SGHTA, CDR2 FQGNSA. Trimming at V came to 5 bases and at J to 3 bases, leaving 2 bases not matched to a gene. Unique molecular identifiers featured in how the TCRbeta library was prepared. TCRdb reanalysed the PCR reads using MiXCR and keeps one entry per CDR3 protein. This repertoire shows a few hundred thousand distinct CDR3 sequences, approximately 20% found once; its top ten account for approximately 3.9%.

The receptor was isolated from a human donor who donated a stem cell graft to a child with acute myeloid leukemia. This rearrangement joins TRBV7-2 to TRBJ2-5, with 11 bases fitting TRBD2. Sequencing was performed on PBMCs from the stem cell graft donor, taken from the stem cell graft. This chain's CDR3 is CASSPTSGEETQYF. Written as DNA, the CDR3 is TGTGCCAGCAGCCCGACTAGCGGGGAAGAGACCCAGTACTTC.